The sequence of this T cell receptor (beta chain) was determined in a study of T cells after posttransplantation cyclophosphamide. Overall study findings and caveats: Recipient CMV seropositivity and CMV reactivation strongly tracked TRB clonality. TRB overlap between skin or GI tissue T cells and blood was limited. Later post-transplant blood repertoires were often dominated by donor CD8+ memory clones.

Treatment was busulfan-fludarabine conditioning, a marrow graft, and cyclophosphamide on days +3 and +4. The protocol was immunoSEQ multiplex PCR, while the TCRdb copy is restricted to in-frame clones and leaves out a portion. There are 15,000 to 20,000 clones in the sample; roughly four fifths occur only once, and 31% lies in the top ten. As to this clone: Its target is not known.

The CDR3 loop spans 15 amino acids. The germline V gene has CDR1 SGHRS and CDR2 YFSETQ. With 3 bases clipped from V and 7 bases from J, the junction kept 12 bases outside the gene matches. This sample comprised CD8+ T cells sorted from PBMCs, obtained 1,700 to 2,000 days after a stem cell transplant with posttransplant cyclophosphamide. This TCR derives from a female patient in her 40s who received an allogeneic stem cell transplant from a related donor, was CMV-positive, and had no GVHD. Some of these T cells may belong to the graft donor. V gene TRBV5-1 combines with J gene TRBJ1-2; 7 bases match TRBD1. CDR3 sequence (DNA): TGCGCCAGCAGCTCGGGACAGACCTCCCTTTTTGGCTACACCTTC. It codes for CASSSGQTSLFGYTF.